This T cell receptor beta chain comes out of a study of blood T cell repertoires in COVID-19. Only in-frame clones appear in the TCRdb table, and some are missing; sequencing was by immunoSEQ multiplex PCR. The sample includes 360,000 or so clones, 80% to 85% of them seen just once. This clone was recorded a few times. The clonotype was recovered from a woman aged 50 to 60 who had recovered from COVID-19. The sequencing sample was made of PBMCs or T cells enriched from blood (not recorded which).

The CDR3 nucleotides read TGTGCCAGCATCATGCAGATGAACACTGAAGCTTTCTTT. Its protein product is CASIMQMNTEAFF. The rearrangement uses TRBV12-3 or TRBV12-4 and TRBJ1-1, with D unclear. This CDR3 region has 13 residues. Trimming left V 7 bases short and J 0 bases short, with 9 bases between.